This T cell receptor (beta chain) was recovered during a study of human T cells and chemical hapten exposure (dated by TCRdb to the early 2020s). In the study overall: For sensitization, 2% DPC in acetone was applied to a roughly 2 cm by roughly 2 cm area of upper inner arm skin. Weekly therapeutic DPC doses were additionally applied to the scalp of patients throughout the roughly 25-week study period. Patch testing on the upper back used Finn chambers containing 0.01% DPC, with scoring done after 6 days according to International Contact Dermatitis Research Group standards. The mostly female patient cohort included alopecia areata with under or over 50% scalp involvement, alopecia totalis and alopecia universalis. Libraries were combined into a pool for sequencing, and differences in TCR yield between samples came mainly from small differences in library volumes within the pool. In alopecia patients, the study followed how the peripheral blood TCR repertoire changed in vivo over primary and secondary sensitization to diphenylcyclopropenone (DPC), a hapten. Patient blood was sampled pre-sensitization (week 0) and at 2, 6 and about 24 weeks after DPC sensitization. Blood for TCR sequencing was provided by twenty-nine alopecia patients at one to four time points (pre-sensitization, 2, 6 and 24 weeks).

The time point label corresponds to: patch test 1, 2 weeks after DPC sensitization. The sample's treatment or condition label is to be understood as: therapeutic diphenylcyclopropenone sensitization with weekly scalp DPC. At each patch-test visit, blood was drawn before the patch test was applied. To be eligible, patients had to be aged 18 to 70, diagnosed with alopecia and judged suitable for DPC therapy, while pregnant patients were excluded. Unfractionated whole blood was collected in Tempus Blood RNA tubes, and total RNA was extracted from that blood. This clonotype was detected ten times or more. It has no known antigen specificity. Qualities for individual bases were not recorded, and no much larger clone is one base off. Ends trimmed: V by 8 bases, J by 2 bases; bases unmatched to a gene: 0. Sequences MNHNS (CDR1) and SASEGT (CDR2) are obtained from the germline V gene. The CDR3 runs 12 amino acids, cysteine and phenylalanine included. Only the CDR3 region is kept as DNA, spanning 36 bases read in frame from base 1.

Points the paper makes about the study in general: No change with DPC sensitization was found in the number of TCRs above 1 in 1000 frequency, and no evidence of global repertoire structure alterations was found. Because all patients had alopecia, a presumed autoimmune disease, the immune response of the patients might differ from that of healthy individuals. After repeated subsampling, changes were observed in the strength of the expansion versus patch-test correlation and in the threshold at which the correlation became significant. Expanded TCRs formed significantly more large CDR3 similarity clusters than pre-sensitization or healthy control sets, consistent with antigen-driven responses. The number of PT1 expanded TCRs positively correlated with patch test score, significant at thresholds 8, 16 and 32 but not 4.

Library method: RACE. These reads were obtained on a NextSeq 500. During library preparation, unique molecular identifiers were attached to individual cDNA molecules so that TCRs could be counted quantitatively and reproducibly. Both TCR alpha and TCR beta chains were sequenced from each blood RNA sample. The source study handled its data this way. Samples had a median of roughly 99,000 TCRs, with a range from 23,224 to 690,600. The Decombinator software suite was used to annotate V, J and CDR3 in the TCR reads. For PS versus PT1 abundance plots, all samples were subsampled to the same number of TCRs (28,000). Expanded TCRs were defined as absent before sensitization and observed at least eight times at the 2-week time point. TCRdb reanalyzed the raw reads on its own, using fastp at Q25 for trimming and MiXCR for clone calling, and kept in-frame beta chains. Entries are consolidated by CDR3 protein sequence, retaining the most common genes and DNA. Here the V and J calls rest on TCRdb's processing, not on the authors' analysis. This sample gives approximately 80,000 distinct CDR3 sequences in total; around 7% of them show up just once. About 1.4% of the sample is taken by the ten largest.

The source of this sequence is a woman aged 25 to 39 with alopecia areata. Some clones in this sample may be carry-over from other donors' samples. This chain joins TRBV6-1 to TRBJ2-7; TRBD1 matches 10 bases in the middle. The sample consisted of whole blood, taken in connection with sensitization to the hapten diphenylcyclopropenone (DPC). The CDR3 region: CASGTGAYEQYF. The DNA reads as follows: TGTGCCAGCGGGACAGGGGCCTACGAGCAGTACTTC.